Listed below are T cell receptor beta chains from one sample, sequenced in a study of CD8 T cells in Susac syndrome. TCRdb called the immunoSEQ multiplex PCR reads again in MiXCR, with one record for every CDR3 protein. The table records 69,000 or so distinct CDR3 sequences, about 94% of them present only once. What was sequenced was CD8+ T cells from PBMCs. Receptors were obtained from a human donor with multiple sclerosis. Each CDR3 is given with its conserved first and last residue. Clone size is not always given. Where it is, it says once, few, many or a class for expanded clones.

clone_size	j_call	v_call	cdr3_aa
-	TRBJ2-5	TRBV15	CATSRLPQGLQETQYF
-	TRBJ2-2	TRBV12-3/TRBV12-4	CASSPTTSGGFTGELFF
-	TRBJ1-1	TRBV29-1	CSVEWGSTEAFF
once	TRBJ2-2	TRBV6-4	CASSVPITNTGELFF
-	TRBJ2-5	TRBV6-5	CASSSGLAGGRETQYF
once	TRBJ2-1	TRBV27	CASTAGTSVINEQFF
-	TRBJ2-7	TRBV5-1	CASTEGNEQYF
once	TRBJ2-7	TRBV20-1	CSARVPGGRVLYEQYF
-	TRBJ1-2	TRBV20-1	CSARSLTGAISYGYTF
-	TRBJ2-2	TRBV29-1	CSVEAVTNTGELFF
-	TRBJ2-1	TRBV9	CASSVAETSGSVYNEQFF
-	TRBJ2-6	TRBV6-5	CASSYSQESGANVLTF
-	TRBJ2-4	TRBV27	CASSYTGGREYF
-	TRBJ1-2	TRBV15	CATSREEVANYGYTF
-	TRBJ2-7	TRBV28	CASTPGQLYEQYF
-	TRBJ2-7	TRBV5-1	CASTLTGTAAYEQYF
-	TRBJ1-2	TRBV12-3/TRBV12-4	CASSPSWNYGYTF
-	TRBJ1-1	TRBV19	CASSITPGWNTEAFF
-	TRBJ2-1	TRBV20-1	CSARETGTDYNEQFF
-	TRBJ2-3	TRBV20-1	CSAREGSDTQYF
-	TRBJ2-1	TRBV14	CASSPPLEGISYNEQFF
-	TRBJ2-5	TRBV20-1	CSASGTSAGTQYF
few	TRBJ2-7	TRBV15	CATSNPQGTYEQYF
-	TRBJ2-1	TRBV27	CASRRQGYDEQFF
-	TRBJ2-3	TRBV7-2	CASSLVGYDEDTQYF
once	TRBJ1-1	TRBV27	CASSRAGRTEAFF
-	TRBJ2-4	TRBV12-3/TRBV12-4	CASREGQGDIQYF
-	TRBJ2-2	TRBV20-1	CSARGTGDTGELFF
-	TRBJ2-7	TRBV7-2	CASSQGQTLHEQYF
-	TRBJ1-1	TRBV7-9	CASSLDKGTEAFF
-	TRBJ2-1	TRBV7-9	CASSLAPPKNEQFF
-	TRBJ2-5	TRBV29-1	CSVLGQGGETQYF
-	TRBJ1-6	TRBV5-6	CASTLSDYGSPLHF